The 7 T cell receptor delta chains below come from one sample, sequenced in a study of gamma-delta chains in newborns, infants, children. TCRdb made new clone calls on the reads using CATT. The sample lists about 3,800 delta-chain clones; around 0.6% were seen once. The sequencing input was blood. The source is a child who was a newborn, infant or young child, either healthy, febrile or measles-vaccinated (not recorded which).

Points on this clone: This DNA's translation and the protein TCRdb lists, from a much larger clone, do not match at residue 12, likely due to a read error; the protein shown is translated from the DNA. This chain connects TRDV1 to TRDJ2; maybe TRDD3 (6 bases). From germline, CDR1 is TSWWSYY and CDR2 QGS. Trimming pared 0 bases from V and 6 bases from J, leaving 17 bases between. The CDR3 totals 17 residues. The CDR3 bases are TGTGCTCTTGGGGAACTCCGAAACTGGGCCTTGGCAGCACAACTCTTCTTT. Its translation: CALGELRNWALAAQLFF.

This clone appeared a few times. With only one base between it and a far larger clone, this is likely a read error. This sample includes further DNA sequences coding for the same CDR3. The chain has TRDV2 and TRDJ2; the match to TRDD3 covers 13 bases. The CDR3 runs to 19 residues. CDR1 is GEAIGNYY, CDR2 EKD, per germline. In DNA, the CDR3 is TGTGCCTGCGACACCCTTGTACTGGGGGATACGCGGGAGACAGCACAACTCTTCTTT. This translates into CACDTLVLGDTRETAQLFF.

A note on this clone: A read error likely explains why the TCRdb protein, taken from a much larger clone, differs from this DNA's translation at residue 3; the protein shown is translated from the DNA. This sequence joins TRDV2 and TRDJ3, with 13 bases that match TRDD3. Germline CDR1 GEAIGNYY, CDR2 EKD. The CDR3 totals 15 residues. CDR3 region: CARDWGIRDTRQMFF. In nucleotides, the CDR3 is TGTGCCCGTGACTGGGGGATACGCGACACCCGACAGATGTTTTTC.

Only a few counts were recorded for this clone. Mismatch with germline at one junction end may stem from a read error. The chain uses TRDV2 and TRDJ3, with 11 positions matching TRDD3. Germline lookup yields CDR1 GEAIGNYY and CDR2 EKD. The CDR3 runs 18 residues. The CDR3 DNA reads as TGTGCCCGTGATGGGGGATACGCGGGCTCCTGGGACACCCGACAAATGTTTTTC. The encoded protein is CARDGGYAGSWDTRQMFF.

Within the sample, this clone is medium-sized. This rearrangement joins TRDV2 to TRDJ3; TRDD3 matches at 9 bases. CDR3 length equals 19 residues. With 4 bases clipped from V and 0 bases from J, the junction kept 9 bases outside the gene matches. Germline CDR1 is GEAIGNYY and CDR2 is EKD. DNA of the CDR3: TGTGCCTGTGATGCACTGGGGATACGTAGCTCCTGGGACACCCGACAGATGTTTTTC. Amino acid sequence: CACDALGIRSSWDTRQMFF.

This clone was counted a few times. The protein that TCRdb holds for this DNA derives from a much larger clone and differs from the translated DNA at residue 15, which likely indicates a read error; the protein shown here is translated from the DNA. The V gene is TRDV2, the J gene TRDJ3, with TRDD3 identical over 10 bases. The CDR3 runs 17 residues. The V gene's germline CDR1 is GEAIGNYY and CDR2 EKD. The CDR3 sequence: CACDTGGYSWDTRQVFF. CDR3 DNA: TGTGCCTGTGACACTGGGGGATACTCCTGGGACACCCGACAGGTGTTTTTC.

This clone was seen ten or more times. The rearrangement links TRDV2 to TRDJ3, with D perhaps matching TRDD2 or TRDD3 (5 bases each). The ends were cut back, 6 bases at V and 0 bases at J, with 14 bases in the middle. Per germline, CDR1 GEAIGNYY and CDR2 EKD. This CDR3 comprises 17 residues. The chain's CDR3 is CACNPTGSSWDTRQMFF. The DNA for the CDR3 is TGTGCCTGTAACCCTACTGGAAGCTCCTGGGACACCCGACAGATGTTTTTC.